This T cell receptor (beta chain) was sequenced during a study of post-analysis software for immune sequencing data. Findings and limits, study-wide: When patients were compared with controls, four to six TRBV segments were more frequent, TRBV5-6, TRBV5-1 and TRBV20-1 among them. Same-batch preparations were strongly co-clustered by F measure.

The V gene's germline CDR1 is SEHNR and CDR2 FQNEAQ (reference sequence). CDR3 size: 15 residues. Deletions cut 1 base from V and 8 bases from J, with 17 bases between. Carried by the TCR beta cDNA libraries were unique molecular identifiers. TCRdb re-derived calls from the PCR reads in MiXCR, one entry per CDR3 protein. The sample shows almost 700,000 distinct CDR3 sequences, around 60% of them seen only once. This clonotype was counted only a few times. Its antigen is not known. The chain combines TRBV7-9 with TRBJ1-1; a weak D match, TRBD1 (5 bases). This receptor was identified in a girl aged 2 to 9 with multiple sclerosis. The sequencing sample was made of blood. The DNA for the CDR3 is TGTGCCAGCAGCTTAGGCAGGGTTATTTCGACAGAAGCTTTCTTT. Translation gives CASSLGRVISTEAFF. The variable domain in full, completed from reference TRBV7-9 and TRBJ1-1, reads DTGVSQNPRHKITKRGQNVTFRCDPISEHNRLYWYRQTLGQGPEFLTYFQNEAQLEKSRLLSDRFSAERPKGSFSTLEIQRTEQGDSAMYLCASSLGRVISTEAFFGQGTRLTVV.